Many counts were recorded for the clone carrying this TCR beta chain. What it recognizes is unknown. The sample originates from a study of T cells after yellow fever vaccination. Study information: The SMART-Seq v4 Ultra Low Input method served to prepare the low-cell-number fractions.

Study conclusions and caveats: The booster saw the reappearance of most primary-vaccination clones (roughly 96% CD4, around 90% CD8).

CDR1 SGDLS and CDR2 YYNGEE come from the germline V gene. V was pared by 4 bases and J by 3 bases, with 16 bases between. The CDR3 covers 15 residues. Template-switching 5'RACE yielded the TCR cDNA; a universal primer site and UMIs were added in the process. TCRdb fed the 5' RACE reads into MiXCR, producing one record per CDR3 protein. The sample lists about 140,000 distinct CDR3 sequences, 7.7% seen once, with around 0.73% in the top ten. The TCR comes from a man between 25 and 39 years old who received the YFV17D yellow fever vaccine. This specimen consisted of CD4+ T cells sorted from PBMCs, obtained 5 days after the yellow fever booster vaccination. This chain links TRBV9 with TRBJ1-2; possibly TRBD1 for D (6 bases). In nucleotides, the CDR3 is TGTGCCAGCAGCACCACTAGGGGGGGCGACTATGGCTACACCTTC. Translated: CASSTTRGGDYGYTF.